This T cell receptor beta chain originates from a study of PD-1 blockade in classical Hodgkin lymphoma. About this clone itself: Its matching antigen is unknown.

The table came from immunoSEQ multiplex PCR; TCRdb's copy has only in-frame clones and leaves some out. This table has fewer than 30,000 clones, 80% to 90% appearing once. General observations from the study: The diversity seen at baseline in complete responders resembled that of newly diagnosed patients. Diminished baseline TCR diversity has been reported in newly diagnosed patients relative to healthy donors. Any patient who commenced nivolumab under 1 year after ASCT was excluded.

In germline, CDR1 is LGHNA, CDR2 YSLEER. Trimming removed 0 bases at V and 7 bases at J, with 10 bases between. The CDR3 contains 15 residues. All patients relapsed after autologous stem cell transplantation, and brentuximab vedotin exposure varied. The best responses consisted of complete response, partial response or progressive disease. This chain uses TRBV4-3 with TRBJ1-6; TRBD1 is a possible D gene (5 bases). The receptor was isolated from a human donor with classical Hodgkin lymphoma. The sequenced sample was peripheral blood mononuclear cells (PBMCs), obtained before the second cycle of nivolumab. The CDR3 loop is CASSQDSGRNSPLHF. In DNA, the CDR3 is TGCGCCAGCAGCCAAGATTCAGGGAGGAATTCACCCCTCCACTTT.